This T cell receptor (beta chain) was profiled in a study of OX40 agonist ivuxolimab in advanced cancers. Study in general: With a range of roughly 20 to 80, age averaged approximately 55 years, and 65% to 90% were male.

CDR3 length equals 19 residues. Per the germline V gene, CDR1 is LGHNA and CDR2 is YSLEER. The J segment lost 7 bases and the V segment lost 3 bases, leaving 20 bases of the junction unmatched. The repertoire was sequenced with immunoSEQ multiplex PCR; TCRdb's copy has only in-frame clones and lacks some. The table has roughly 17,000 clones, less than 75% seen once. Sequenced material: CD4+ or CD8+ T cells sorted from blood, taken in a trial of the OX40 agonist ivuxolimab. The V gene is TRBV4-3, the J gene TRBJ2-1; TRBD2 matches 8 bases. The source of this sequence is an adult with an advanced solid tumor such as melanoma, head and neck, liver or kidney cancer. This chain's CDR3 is CASSQAGYRGSGKGNEQFF. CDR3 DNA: TGCGCCAGCAGCCAGGCGGGGTATCGGGGTAGCGGGAAGGGGAATGAGCAGTTCTTC.